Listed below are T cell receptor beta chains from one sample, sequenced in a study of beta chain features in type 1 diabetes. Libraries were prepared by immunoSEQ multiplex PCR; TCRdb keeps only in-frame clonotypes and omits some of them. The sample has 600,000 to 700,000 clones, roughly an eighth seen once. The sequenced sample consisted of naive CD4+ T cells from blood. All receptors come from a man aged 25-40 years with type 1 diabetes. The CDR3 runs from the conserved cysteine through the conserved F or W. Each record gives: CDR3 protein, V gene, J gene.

CASSLRFSLHF,TRBV7-2,TRBJ1-6
CAISELESPNEQFF,TRBV10-3,TRBJ2-1
CAISGTDGVYGYTF,TRBV10-3,TRBJ1-2
CAWSGPGTGPSYEQYF,TRBV30,TRBJ2-7
CASSFGSAQGVGYGYTF,TRBV28,TRBJ1-2
CASSPQGNYGYTF,TRBV28,TRBJ1-2
CASSLSGQVHEQFF,TRBV27,TRBJ2-1
CASSLGSPGQTQYF,TRBV7-2,TRBJ2-5
CASSERTGSRDGYTF,TRBV25-1,TRBJ1-2
CASSVSGAAYNEQFF,TRBV5-1,TRBJ2-1
CASSRFRDRGVETQYF,TRBV25-1,TRBJ2-5
CASSTQGTRRRSPLHF,TRBV5-6,TRBJ1-6
CASSPQTLGTAYNSPLHF,TRBV4-2,TRBJ1-6
CASSLGQGGETQYF,TRBV11-2,TRBJ2-5
CAWSIQGGTDTQYF,TRBV30,TRBJ2-3
CASSPPAGLAFLNEQFF,TRBV14,TRBJ2-1
CASSVAIGYEGYTF,TRBV9,TRBJ1-2
CASSFGLFTDTQYF,TRBV7-2,TRBJ2-3
CASSRDQGGTGELFF,TRBV6-1,TRBJ2-2
CASSLVLGWETQYF,TRBV11-2,TRBJ2-5